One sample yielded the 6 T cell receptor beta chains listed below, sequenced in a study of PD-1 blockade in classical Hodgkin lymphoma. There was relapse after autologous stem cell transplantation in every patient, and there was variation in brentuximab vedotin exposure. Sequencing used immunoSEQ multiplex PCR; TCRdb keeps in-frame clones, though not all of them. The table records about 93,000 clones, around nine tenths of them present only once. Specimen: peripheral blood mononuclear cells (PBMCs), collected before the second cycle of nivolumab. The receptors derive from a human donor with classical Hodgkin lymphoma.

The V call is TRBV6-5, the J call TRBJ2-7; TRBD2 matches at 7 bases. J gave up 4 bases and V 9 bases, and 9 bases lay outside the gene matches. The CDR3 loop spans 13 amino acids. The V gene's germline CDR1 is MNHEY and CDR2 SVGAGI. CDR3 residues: CASWASGTYEQYF. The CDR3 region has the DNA TGTGCCAGTTGGGCTAGCGGAACTTACGAGCAGTACTTC.

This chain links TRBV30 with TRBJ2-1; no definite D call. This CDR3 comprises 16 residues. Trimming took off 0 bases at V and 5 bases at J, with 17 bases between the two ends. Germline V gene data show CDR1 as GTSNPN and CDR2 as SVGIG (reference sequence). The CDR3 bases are TGTGCCTGGAGTGTACCGGTCCTAACCCGAAACAATGAGCAGTTCTTC. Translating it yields CAWSVPVLTRNNEQFF. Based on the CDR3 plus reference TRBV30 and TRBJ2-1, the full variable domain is SQTIHQWPATLVQPVGSPLSLECTVEGTSNPNLYWYRQAAGRGLQLLFYSVGIGQISSEVPQNLSASRPQDRQFILSSKKLLLSDSGFYLCAWSVPVLTRNNEQFFGPGTRLTVL.

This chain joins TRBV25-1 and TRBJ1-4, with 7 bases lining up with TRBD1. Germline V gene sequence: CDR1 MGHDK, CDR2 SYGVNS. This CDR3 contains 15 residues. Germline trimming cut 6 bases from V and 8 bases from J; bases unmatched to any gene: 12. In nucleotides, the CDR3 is TGTGCCAGCAGCGAAAGTTGGACAGGCAAAGAAAAACTGTTTTTT. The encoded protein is CASSESWTGKEKLFF. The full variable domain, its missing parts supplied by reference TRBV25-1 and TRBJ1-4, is EADIYQTPRYLVIGTGKKITLECSQTMGHDKMYWYQQDPGMELHLIHYSYGVNSTEKGDLSSESTVSRIRTEHFPLTLESARPSHTSQYLCASSESWTGKEKLFFGSGTQLSVL.

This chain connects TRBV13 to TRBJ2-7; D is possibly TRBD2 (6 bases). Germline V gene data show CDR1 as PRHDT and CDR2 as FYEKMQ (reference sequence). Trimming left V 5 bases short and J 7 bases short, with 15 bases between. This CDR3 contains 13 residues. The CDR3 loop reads CASSPRGMEEQYF. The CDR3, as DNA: TGTGCCAGCAGCCCCCGGGGGATGGAGGAGCAGTACTTC. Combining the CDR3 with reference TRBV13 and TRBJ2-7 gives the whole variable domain AAGVIQSPRHLIKEKRETATLKCYPIPRHDTVYWYQQGPGQDPQFLISFYEKMQSDKGSIPDRFSAQQFSDYHSELNMSSLELGDSALYFCASSPRGMEEQYFGPGTRLTVT.

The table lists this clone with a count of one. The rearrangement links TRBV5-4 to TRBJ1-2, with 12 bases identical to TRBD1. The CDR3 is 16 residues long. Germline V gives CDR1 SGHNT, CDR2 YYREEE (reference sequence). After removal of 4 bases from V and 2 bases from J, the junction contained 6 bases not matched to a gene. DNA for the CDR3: TGTGCCAGCAGCCTACCGGGACAGGGGGCAAACTATGGCTACACCTTC. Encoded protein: CASSLPGQGANYGYTF.

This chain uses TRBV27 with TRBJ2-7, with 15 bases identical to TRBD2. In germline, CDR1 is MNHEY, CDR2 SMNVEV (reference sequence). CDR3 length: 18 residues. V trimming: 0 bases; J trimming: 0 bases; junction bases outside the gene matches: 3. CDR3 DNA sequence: TGTGCCAGCAGTTTATCGCCGGGACTAGCGGGAGGCTCCTACGAGCAGTACTTC. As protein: CASSLSPGLAGGSYEQYF.